These T cell receptor beta chains were read from a single sample in a study of T-cell reconstitution after alpha-beta-depleted transplantation in children. One entry per CDR3 protein, called by TCRdb with MiXCR from the PCR reads. This table holds over 100,000 distinct CDR3 sequences, 7.5% to 9.5% found once. This specimen consisted of PBMCs, obtained before TCRalphabeta/CD19-depleted stem cell transplant. All receptors come from a boy between 2 and 15 years old with acute lymphoblastic leukemia, due to receive a stem cell transplant. CDR3s include the opening cysteine and the closing phenylalanine or tryptophan.

TRBV27,CASSLHTGGSTDTQYF
TRBV11-2,CASSRTLAQYF
TRBV7-3,CASSLRAGDPTDTQYF
TRBV5-1,CASNGQAVSKNEAFF
TRBV9,CASSVGSGWYNEQFF
TRBV18,CASSGSGGNYNEQFF
TRBV18,CASSSSRTGDDIQYF
TRBV5-1,CASILGQGNTEAFF
TRBV20-1,CSAIRTGNEQFF
TRBV2,CASSEAQGASYGYTF
TRBV3-1,CASSQAEVYEQYF